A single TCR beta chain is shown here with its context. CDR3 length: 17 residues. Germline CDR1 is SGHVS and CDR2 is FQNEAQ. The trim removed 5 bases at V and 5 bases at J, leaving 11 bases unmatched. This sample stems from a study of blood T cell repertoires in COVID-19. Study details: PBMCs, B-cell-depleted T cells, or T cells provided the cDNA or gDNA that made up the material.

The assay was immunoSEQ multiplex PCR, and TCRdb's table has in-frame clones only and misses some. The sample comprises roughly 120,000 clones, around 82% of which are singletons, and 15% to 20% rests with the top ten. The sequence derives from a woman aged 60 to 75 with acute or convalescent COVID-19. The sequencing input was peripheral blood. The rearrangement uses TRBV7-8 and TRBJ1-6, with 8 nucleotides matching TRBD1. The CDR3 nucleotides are TGTGCCAGCAGCCCCGGACAGGGATTTTTTGATAATTCACCCCTCCACTTT. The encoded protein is CASSPGQGFFDNSPLHF.